One and the same sample provided the 26 T cell receptor beta chains below, sequenced in a study of blood T cell repertoires in COVID-19. The assay was immunoSEQ multiplex PCR, and TCRdb's table has in-frame clones only and misses some. Of over 150,000 clones in the sample, 80% to 85% were seen once. Sequences were obtained from PBMCs or T cells enriched from blood (not recorded which). The receptors originated from a man aged 40-49 years who had recovered from COVID-19.

The V call is TRBV2, the J call TRBJ2-5; 9 nucleotides align to TRBD1. CDR3 size: 13 residues. Germline loops: CDR1 SNHLY, CDR2 FYNNEI. V lost 5 bases and J lost 5; bases outside the gene matches: 3. CDR3 coding DNA: TGTGCCAGCAGTCTAGGGACAGGGGAGACCCAGTACTTC. Amino acid sequence: CASSLGTGETQYF. Full variable domain (missing parts from reference TRBV2 and TRBJ2-5): EPEVTQTPSHQVTQMGQEVILRCVPISNHLYFYWYRQILGQKVEFLVSFYNNEISEKSEIFDDQFSVERPDGSNFTLKIRSTKLEDSAMYFCASSLGTGETQYFGPGTRLLVL.

The gene calls are TRBV5-1 and TRBJ1-6; possibly TRBD1 for D (5 bases). Germline loops: CDR1 SGHRS, CDR2 YFSETQ. The CDR3 loop spans 15 amino acids. Trimming stripped 4 bases from V and 10 bases from J, with 18 bases between. The CDR3 region has the DNA TGCGCCAGCAGCCACGGGGGAGACCCAAGATCACCCCTCCACTTT. This codes for CASSHGGDPRSPLHF.

This rearrangement joins TRBV5-8 to TRBJ1-5; TRBD1 matches at 11 bases. Trimming took 4 bases from V and 4 from J; bases not matched to a gene: 4. Germline CDR1 SGHTS, CDR2 YDEGEE. CDR3 length: 15 amino acids. CDR3 protein: CASSPGTGGNQPQHF. In DNA, the CDR3 is TGTGCCAGCAGCCCCGGGACAGGGGGTAATCAGCCCCAGCATTTT.

The rearrangement joins TRBV14 to TRBJ2-1; D gene ambiguous. V dropped 1 base and J dropped 13 bases, with 11 bases sitting between them. CDR3 length: 12 amino acids. Germline CDR1 reads SGHDN; CDR2 reads FVKESK. The CDR3 nucleotides read TGTGCCAGCAGCCAAGGATTAAATAGACAGTTCTTC. It translates to CASSQGLNRQFF.

This clone has a handful of counts. Here the CDR3 reads CASSLPGQGLVETPLHF. DNA for the CDR3: TGTGCCAGCAGTTTGCCCGGACAGGGGCTAGTTGAGACACCCCTCCACTTT. The chain recombines TRBV28 with TRBJ1-6; 9 nucleotides match TRBD1. CDR3 length: 17 amino acids. Germline trimming cut 3 bases from V and 11 bases from J; bases unmatched to any gene: 14. Germline lookup yields CDR1 MDHEN and CDR2 SYDVKM. Full variable domain (missing parts from reference TRBV28 and TRBJ1-6): DVKVTQSSRYLVKRTGEKVFLECVQDMDHENMFWYRQDPGLGLRLIYFSYDVKMKEKGDIPEGYSVSREKKERFSLILESASTNQTSMYLCASSLPGQGLVETPLHFGNGTRLTVT.

This clone was picked up a small number of times. V is TRBV11-1 and J is TRBJ1-1; TRBD1 is a possible D gene (5 bases). Germline V gene data show CDR1 as SGHAT and CDR2 as FQDESV (reference sequence). The germline V and J ends were trimmed by 2 bases and 0 bases, with 10 bases remaining between them. CDR3 size: 15 residues. The CDR3 nucleotides read TGTGCCAGCAGCTTAAACCCAGGGATGAACACTGAAGCTTTCTTT. Encoded protein: CASSLNPGMNTEAFF.

The V gene is TRBV5-1, the J gene TRBJ2-5; 9 bases line up with TRBD2. CDR1 is SGHRS and CDR2 is YFSETQ in the germline V gene. J lost 2 bases, V lost 5 bases, and 7 bases had no gene match. The CDR3 runs to 15 residues. The CDR3 sequence is CASSLIGLAQETQYF. DNA of the CDR3: TGCGCCAGCAGTTTGATTGGACTAGCGCAAGAGACCCAGTACTTC.

This sequence joins TRBV6-2 or TRBV6-3 and TRBJ1-5; 7 bases agree with TRBD1. The V segment lost 2 bases and the J segment 5 bases; nucleotides outside the gene matches: 12. Germline V CDR1 and CDR2: MNHEY, SVGEGT. The CDR3 covers 17 residues. The CDR3 bases are TGTGCCAGCAGTTACCTAAGAGGGGGCGCCTCTCATCAGCCCCAGCATTTT. Its protein is CASSYLRGGASHQPQHF.

This clone appeared once. J is TRBJ1-3 and V is TRBV18, with D possibly TRBD1 on 5 matching bases. Germline CDR1 KGHSH, CDR2 LQKENI. The CDR3 sequence is 14 residues long. Deletions cut 2 bases from V and 2 bases from J, with 7 bases between. The CDR3 DNA is TGTGCCAGCTCACCAGCAGGGACTGGAAACACCATATATTTT. This codes for CASSPAGTGNTIYF. The full variable domain, rest sourced from reference TRBV18 and TRBJ1-3, is NAGVMQNPRHLVRRRGQEARLRCSPMKGHSHVYWYRQLPEEGLKFMVYLQKENIIDESGMPKERFSAEFPKEGPSILRIQQVVRGDSAAYFCASSPAGTGNTIYFGEGSWLTVV.

The CDR3 DNA follows: TGTGCCAGCAGTCGAGAATGGACAGGGGTTAACACTGAAGCTTTCTTT. Translating it yields CASSREWTGVNTEAFF. The chain recombines TRBV6-6 with TRBJ1-1, with TRBD1 identical over 9 bases. Germline V CDR1 and CDR2: MNHNY, SVGAGI (reference sequence). The CDR3 is 16 residues long. V lost 5 bases and J lost 2; bases outside the gene matches: 9.

This chain uses TRBV10-1 with TRBJ1-5, with a tentative D call TRBD1 (5 bases). The CDR3 extends over 14 amino acids. The germline V and J ends were trimmed by 5 bases and 3 bases, with 11 bases remaining between them. CDR1 is WNHNN, CDR2 SYGVQD, per germline (reference sequence). CDR3 in DNA: TGCGCCAGCAGTAGCCGGGACTACAATCAGCCCCAGCATTTT. Translated, it gives CASSSRDYNQPQHF.

This chain links TRBV6-5 with TRBJ2-3; D may be TRBD1 (7 bases). Trimming shortened V by 0 bases and J by 8 bases, and 18 bases separated the two germline ends. From germline, CDR1 is MNHEY and CDR2 SVGAGI. This CDR3 has 16 amino acids. The CDR3 DNA follows: TGTGCCAGCAGTTACTCGAATCAGGGGGGATCTACTACGCAGTATTTT. Its protein is CASSYSNQGGSTTQYF.

This clone was counted a few times. The gene calls are TRBV3-1 (or the pseudogene TRBV3-2) and TRBJ2-5, with TRBD2 matching 9 bases. The V gene's germline CDR1 is LGHDT and CDR2 YNNKEL (reference sequence). This CDR3 is built from 15 residues. With V trimmed by 4 bases and J by 4 bases, 7 bases remained unmatched. DNA for the CDR3: TGTGCCAGCAGCCCCTTGACAGCGGGGGGAGAGACCCAGTACTTC. Protein product: CASSPLTAGGETQYF.

The genes are TRBV5-8 and TRBJ2-1; 8 bases match TRBD2. V lost 3 bases and J lost 0; bases outside the gene matches: 11. Germline values: CDR1 SGHTS, CDR2 YDEGEE. This CDR3 has 18 amino acids. In DNA, the CDR3 is TGTGCCAGCAGCTGGGGGACTAGAGGGATTAGCTCCTACAATGAGCAGTTCTTC. It encodes CASSWGTRGISSYNEQFF.

The rearrangement joins TRBV30 to TRBJ2-3; weak D call: TRBD2 (5 bases). The CDR3 contains 14 residues. The germline V and J ends were trimmed by 2 bases and 0 bases, with 9 bases remaining between them. CDR1 and CDR2 from the germline V gene are GTSNPN and SVGIG (reference sequence). The CDR3 sequence is CAWSFGGSTDTQYF. CDR3 sequence (DNA): TGTGCCTGGAGTTTCGGCGGGAGCACAGATACGCAGTATTTT.

In this sample, this clone turned up once. The chain couples TRBV4-2 to TRBJ1-2, with a weak D call TRBD1 (5 bases). CDR1 and CDR2 from the germline V gene are LGHNA and YNFKEQ. V lost 3 bases, J lost 0 bases, and 8 bases lay in between. The CDR3 contains 14 residues. The CDR3 region is CASSQSRANYGYTF. The CDR3 DNA is TGTGCCAGCAGCCAGAGCAGGGCTAACTATGGCTACACCTTC.

This clone was counted a few times. An end of the junction does not agree with germline; a read error may underlie this. V is TRBV5-5 and J is TRBJ1-5; D may be TRBD1 (6 bases). CDR3 length: 15 residues. The V gene's germline CDR1 is SGHKS and CDR2 YYEKEE (reference sequence). For the CDR3, the DNA is TGTGCCAGCACCTTGACAGGATTTAGCAATCAGCCCCAGCATTTT. Protein: CASTLTGFSNQPQHF. Supplemented by reference TRBV5-5 and TRBJ1-5, the full variable domain reads DAGVTQSPTHLIKTRGQQVTLRCSPISGHKSVSWYQQVLGQGPQFIFQYYEKEERGRGNFPDRFSARQFPNYSSELNVNALLLGDSALYLCASTLTGFSNQPQHFGDGTRLSIL.

The chain recombines TRBV7-2 with TRBJ1-5; no clear D. Germline V gives CDR1 SGHTA, CDR2 FQGNSA. V gave up 11 bases and J gave up 6 bases, with 17 bases separating them. The CDR3 is 13 amino acids. The CDR3: CASSRAFGQPQHF. CDR3 DNA sequence: TGTGCCTCTTCGAGAGCTTTTGGTCAGCCCCAGCATTTT.

This clone has more than one count but fewer than ten. This rearrangement joins TRBV4-3 to TRBJ1-4; D might be TRBD1 (6 bases). V lost 0 bases to trimming and J lost 4 bases, with 15 bases between them. Germline CDR1 LGHNA, CDR2 YSLEER. This CDR3 contains 17 residues. In DNA, the CDR3 is TGCGCCAGCAGCCAAGATTCGTTGAGGGGGTTTAATGAAAAACTGTTTTTT. Residues: CASSQDSLRGFNEKLFF.

The chain couples TRBV2 to TRBJ2-7; TRBD2 might be the D (5 bases). Between the trimmed V and J ends, which lost 1 base and 2 bases, there was a span of 12 bases. The germline V gene encodes CDR1 SNHLY and CDR2 FYNNEI. CDR3 length: 15 residues. The CDR3 DNA reads TGTGCCAGCAGTGAAGGACTACCTTTAACCTACGAGCAGTACTTC. This codes for CASSEGLPLTYEQYF.

The table lists this clone with a few counts. The chain recombines TRBV5-1 with TRBJ1-1, with D hard to call. CDR1 SGHRS and CDR2 YFSETQ come from the germline V gene. The CDR3 spans 15 residues. The V gene lost 0 bases and the J gene lost 6 bases, with 15 bases spanning the gap. CDR3 nucleotides: TGCGCCAGCAGCTTGGCGGGAGGGCGACCTTCTGAAGCTTTCTTT. Translating gives CASSLAGGRPSEAFF.

This chain links TRBV5-1 with TRBJ2-7; TRBD2 matches 10 bases. The J segment lost 7 bases and the V segment lost 0 bases, leaving 7 bases of the junction unmatched. Germline V gene lookup returns CDR1 SGHRS and CDR2 YFSETQ. CDR3 size: 15 residues. The CDR3 sequence: CASSLGSGGIREQYF. The CDR3 DNA follows: TGCGCCAGCAGCTTGGGTAGCGGGGGGATTCGTGAGCAGTACTTC.

This chain connects TRBV6-1 to TRBJ2-1; TRBD2 matches at 7 bases. The germline V gene encodes CDR1 MNHNS and CDR2 SASEGT. The J segment lost 3 bases and the V segment lost 3 bases, leaving 8 bases of the junction unmatched. The CDR3 has 16 amino acids. The CDR3 is CASSELGDYLYNEQFF. CDR3 sequence (DNA): TGTGCCAGCAGTGAGCTCGGGGACTACCTCTACAATGAGCAGTTCTTC.

J is TRBJ2-4 and V is TRBV28, with 9 bases matching TRBD2. The CDR3 has 17 residues. V dropped 6 bases and J dropped 0; count of bases not matched to a gene: 9. Germline CDR1 and CDR2: MDHEN and SYDVKM. CDR3 residues: CASSSGLAYIAKNIQYF. CDR3 nucleotide sequence: TGTGCCAGCAGCAGTGGACTAGCGTATATAGCCAAAAACATTCAGTACTTC. Combining the CDR3 with reference TRBV28 and TRBJ2-4 gives the whole variable domain DVKVTQSSRYLVKRTGEKVFLECVQDMDHENMFWYRQDPGLGLRLIYFSYDVKMKEKGDIPEGYSVSREKKERFSLILESASTNQTSMYLCASSSGLAYIAKNIQYFGAGTRLSVL.

The V gene is TRBV6-6, the J gene TRBJ1-5; no clear D gene. Trimming cost V 6 bases and J 7 bases, with 10 bases left between them. This CDR3 contains 12 residues. The germline gives CDR1 MNHNY, CDR2 SVGAGI (reference sequence). CDR3 in amino acids: CASSLSRQPQHF. The CDR3 DNA follows: TGTGCCAGCAGCCTCTCCAGACAGCCCCAGCATTTT.

In this sample, this clone turned up once. The V gene is TRBV6-6, the J gene TRBJ1-4; D ambiguous. V shed 10 bases and J shed 0 bases, with 3 bases lying between them. The CDR3 length is 11 residues. Germline V gives CDR1 MNHNY, CDR2 SVGAGI (reference sequence). CDR3 region: CATATNEKLFF. The CDR3 DNA follows: TGTGCCACCGCAACTAATGAAAAACTGTTTTTT.